The next 20 T cell receptor beta chains were all read from a single sample in a study of blood T cell repertoires in COVID-19. Only in-frame clones appear in the TCRdb table, and some are missing; sequencing was by immunoSEQ multiplex PCR. The repertoire holds 300,000 to 450,000 clones, with more than 75% as singletons. The sequencing sample was made of peripheral blood. These receptors were obtained from a woman in her 30s with COVID-19, enrolled during active disease.

This clone was detected only once. The CDR3 is CASSPPQGDTEAFF. The CDR3 DNA follows: TGTGCCAGCTCACCCCCGCAGGGCGACACTGAAGCTTTCTTT. The chain employs TRBV18 and TRBJ1-1; D might be TRBD1 (5 bases). This CDR3 is built from 14 residues. Per the germline V gene, CDR1 is KGHSH and CDR2 is LQKENI. V was shortened by 3 bases and J by 3 bases, with 11 bases between the two germline ends.

The chain has TRBV7-9 and TRBJ1-2, with D tentatively TRBD1 (6 bases). The CDR3 runs to 17 residues. Germline V gives CDR1 SEHNR, CDR2 FQNEAQ (reference sequence). Trimming stripped 0 bases from V and 8 bases from J, with 22 bases between. CDR3 sequence: CASSLAGARGGAEGYTF. CDR3 nucleotides: TGTGCCAGCAGCTTAGCGGGCGCCCGGGGGGGCGCCGAAGGCTACACCTTC.

This clone was detected only once. The rearrangement uses TRBV18 and TRBJ2-6, with TRBD1 identical over 7 bases. The CDR3 totals 15 residues. V lost 3 bases and J lost 3; bases outside the gene matches: 2. The germline gives CDR1 KGHSH, CDR2 LQKENI. The CDR3 region is CASSPTGFGANVLTF. CDR3 nucleotide sequence: TGTGCCAGCTCACCGACAGGGTTTGGGGCCAACGTCCTGACTTTC.

The chain is built from TRBV28 and TRBJ2-3, with D hard to call. Germline values: CDR1 MDHEN, CDR2 SYDVKM. Trimming shortened V by 5 bases and J by 1 base, and 7 bases separated the two germline ends. The CDR3 is made up of 13 amino acids. The CDR3 nucleotides read TGTGCCAGCAGTGGGCCTGGCACAGATACGCAGTATTTT. It encodes CASSGPGTDTQYF. Filled out from reference TRBV28 and TRBJ2-3, the complete variable domain reads DVKVTQSSRYLVKRTGEKVFLECVQDMDHENMFWYRQDPGLGLRLIYFSYDVKMKEKGDIPEGYSVSREKKERFSLILESASTNQTSMYLCASSGPGTDTQYFGPGTRLTVL.

The chain links TRBV18 to TRBJ1-6; 11 nucleotides line up with TRBD1. Trimming cost V 3 bases and J 7 bases; bases outside gene matches: 5. The CDR3 has 16 residues. Germline-derived CDR1 and CDR2 are KGHSH and LQKENI. In DNA, the CDR3 is TGTGCCAGCTCACCGCAGGGACAGGGGGTGAATTCACCCCTCCACTTT. It yields the protein CASSPQGQGVNSPLHF.

The chain employs TRBV5-1 and TRBJ1-1, with D possibly matching TRBD1 (6 bases). Trimming removed 0 bases from V and 1 base from J, with 7 bases in between. The CDR3 sequence is 14 residues long. The germline V gene encodes CDR1 SGHRS and CDR2 YFSETQ. CDR3 sequence reads: CASSLVQGNTEAFF. The CDR3 DNA reads TGCGCCAGCAGCTTGGTACAGGGGAACACTGAAGCTTTCTTT. Full variable domain (rest looked up from reference TRBV5-1 and TRBJ1-1): KAGVTQTPRYLIKTRGQQVTLSCSPISGHRSVSWYQQTPGQGLQFLFEYFSETQRNKGNFPGRFSGRQFSNSRSEMNVSTLELGDSALYLCASSLVQGNTEAFFGQGTRLTVV.

The V gene is TRBV6-2 or TRBV6-3, the J gene TRBJ2-6; D unclear. The germline V gene encodes CDR1 MNHEY and CDR2 SVGEGT. This CDR3 region has 16 residues. V was shortened by 0 bases and J by 2 bases, with 8 bases between the two germline ends. The CDR3 protein is CASSYSRIAGANVLTF. For the CDR3, the DNA is TGTGCCAGCAGTTACTCGAGGATAGCTGGGGCCAACGTCCTGACTTTC.

This clone is a singleton in its sample. The chain links TRBV2 to TRBJ1-1; TRBD1 might be the D (6 bases). The CDR3 is 14 residues long. Germline lookup yields CDR1 SNHLY and CDR2 FYNNEI. The germline V and J ends were trimmed by 5 bases and 1 base, with 11 bases remaining between them. The CDR3 DNA reads as TGTGCCAGCAGTAATGAACAGGGGAACACTGAAGCTTTCTTT. Residues: CASSNEQGNTEAFF.

J is TRBJ2-1 and V is TRBV7-2; 9 bases are shared with TRBD2. Germline V gene sequence: CDR1 SGHTA, CDR2 FQGNSA. V was pared by 6 bases and J by 3 bases, with 6 bases of the junction left unmatched. This CDR3 contains 15 residues. The CDR3 DNA is TGTGCCAGCAGTTTTCTGACTAGCGGCTACAATGAGCAGTTCTTC. Its translation is CASSFLTSGYNEQFF.

This clone was seen only a few times. The genes are TRBV6-5 and TRBJ1-1; maybe TRBD1 (6 bases). The germline CDR1 and CDR2 sequences are MNHEY and SVGAGI. The ends were cut back, 5 bases at V and 1 base at J, with 14 bases in the middle. The CDR3 contains 15 residues. The CDR3 DNA sequence: TGTGCCAGCAGTACAGGGCTCTGGGGGAACACTGAAGCTTTCTTT. Amino acids: CASSTGLWGNTEAFF.

The chain recombines TRBV2 with TRBJ1-2; no firm D call. Germline V gene lookup returns CDR1 SNHLY and CDR2 FYNNEI. This CDR3 contains 12 residues. The V gene lost 7 bases and the J gene lost 8 bases, with 14 bases spanning the gap. Here the CDR3 DNA reads TGTGCCAGCACCCCGGGAGCCGGGGGCTACACCTTC. Its translation is CASTPGAGGYTF.

V gene TRBV5-1 combines with J gene TRBJ1-1, with a possible D match to TRBD1 (6 bases). The ends were cut back, 3 bases at V and 0 bases at J, with 15 bases in the middle. CDR1 is SGHRS, CDR2 YFSETQ, per germline. The CDR3 covers 16 residues. DNA of the CDR3: TGCGCCAGCAGCTCCAGGGACACCAACATGAACACTGAAGCTTTCTTT. This codes for CASSSRDTNMNTEAFF.

The V gene is TRBV19, the J gene TRBJ2-7, with no clear D. This CDR3 spans 11 amino acids. Germline CDR1 reads LNHDA; CDR2 reads SQIVND (reference sequence). V gave up 3 bases and J gave up 5 bases, with 5 bases separating them. This chain's CDR3 is CASSIGHEQYF. The CDR3 bases are TGTGCCAGTAGTATTGGCCACGAGCAGTACTTC.

The chain links TRBV27 to TRBJ2-6; 8 nucleotides line up with TRBD1. Trimming at V came to 2 bases and at J to 0 bases, leaving 9 bases not matched to a gene. Germline assignment: CDR1 MNHEY and CDR2 SMNVEV (reference sequence). This CDR3 contains 19 residues. CDR3 sequence: CASSLRVGTGASGANVLTF. The DNA of the CDR3 is TGTGCCAGCAGTTTAAGAGTTGGGACAGGAGCCTCTGGGGCCAACGTCCTGACTTTC.

V is TRBV6-4 and J is TRBJ2-1; TRBD1 matches at 7 bases. CDR1 is MRHNA, CDR2 SNTAGT, per germline. The CDR3 runs 15 residues. J lost 3 bases, V lost 6 bases, and 8 bases had no gene match. Written as DNA, the CDR3 is TGTGCCAGCAGACTCGAGGGGACAGTCTACAATGAGCAGTTCTTC. Translated: CASRLEGTVYNEQFF.

This chain links TRBV27 with TRBJ2-3, with D perhaps matching TRBD2 (5 bases). The germline V gene has CDR1 MNHEY and CDR2 SMNVEV (reference sequence). V lost 6 bases to trimming and J lost 3 bases, with 13 bases between them. The CDR3 contains 14 residues. The CDR3 spells CASSTRRGTDTQYF. In DNA form, the CDR3 reads TGTGCCAGCAGCACCCGTCGGGGTACAGATACGCAGTATTTT.

This clone was seen just once. This chain links TRBV27 with TRBJ1-2, with TRBD1 identical over 7 bases. Germline V lookup: CDR1 MNHEY, CDR2 SMNVEV (reference sequence). V trimming: 3 bases; J trimming: 5 bases; junction bases outside the gene matches: 15. This CDR3 has 17 amino acids. DNA for the CDR3: TGTGCCAGCAGTTTTGTTCAGGGGGGCAGGGTAGGTTATGGCTACACCTTC. As protein: CASSFVQGGRVGYGYTF.

The chain employs TRBV4-1 and TRBJ2-7; no clear D. V lost 1 base, J lost 3 bases, and 10 bases lay in between. The CDR3 contains 14 residues. The V gene's germline CDR1 is MGHRA and CDR2 YSYEKL. CDR3 sequence (DNA): TGCGCCAGCAGCCAAGCCCCAGGTGTCTACGAGCAGTACTTC. This translates into CASSQAPGVYEQYF.

This chain uses TRBV7-9 with TRBJ1-5; perhaps TRBD1 as D (5 bases). V lost 8 bases and J 0 bases, leaving 14 bases between the germline ends. Germline lookup yields CDR1 SEHNR and CDR2 FQNEAQ (reference sequence). The CDR3 totals 15 residues. The CDR3: CASGVGGNSNQPQHF. CDR3 nucleotide sequence: TGTGCCAGCGGAGTGGGGGGGAATAGCAATCAGCCCCAGCATTTT.

The rearrangement uses TRBV28 and TRBJ1-6; D gene uncertain. V lost 3 bases and J lost 9, with 12 bases in between. The CDR3 spans 14 residues. Germline V CDR1 and CDR2: MDHEN, SYDVKM. The DNA of the CDR3 is TGTGCCAGCAGTTTCTCGGGAAAGGGTTCACCCCTCCACTTT. Its translation is CASSFSGKGSPLHF.